This TCR beta chain was retrieved from a study of CD4 and CD8 cells across lung adenocarcinoma regions. TCRdb reanalysed the PCR reads using MiXCR and keeps one entry per CDR3 protein. This sample has approximately 16,000 distinct CDR3 sequences, with approximately 50% found just once. The germline V gene encodes CDR1 MNHGY and CDR2 SAAAGT. The CDR3 covers 16 residues. The patients had localized lung adenocarcinoma, a non-small cell subtype. The clonotype was recovered from a female donor with lung adenocarcinoma. The CD4 and CD8 labels of this study may be unreliable. The chain employs TRBV6-8 and TRBJ2-4; tentatively, D is TRBD1 (5 bases). Sequencing used CD8+ T cells from the center of a lung tumor. This CDR3 reads CVSSALGLWGKDTQYF. For the CDR3, the DNA is TGTGTGAGCAGCGCCCTGGGGCTGTGGGGCAAAGATACGCAGTACTTC.